The present entry profiles one T cell receptor (beta chain) with its context. Which antigen it targets is not known. No base quality values were provided; no much bigger clone lies one nucleotide off. The CDR3, from cysteine to phenylalanine, totals 18 residues. Only CDR3 DNA is held: 54 bases, read in frame from base 1. The germline V gene provides CDR1 LGHNT and CDR2 FRNRAP. Germline trimming: 8 bases from V, 1 base from J; junction bases outside gene matches: 18. This sample stems from a study of CD8 T cells in Susac syndrome (dated by TCRdb to about 2019). With respect to the entire study: Among the Susac syndrome patients who were sequenced, clinically active disease was present in six and clinical remission was observed in fewer than 10. Susac syndrome patients were therapy-naive, on corticosteroids (some also receiving IVIg), or on IVIg alone at blood withdrawal. Repertoire sequencing was used to test whether CD8+ T cell activation and differentiation in Susac syndrome was antigen driven.

Peripheral blood CD8+ and CD4+ T cells from healthy donors, Susac syndrome patients and multiple sclerosis patients were profiled using high-throughput TCR beta sequencing. Recently defined diagnostic criteria for definite or probable disease were met by the Susac syndrome patients. Bulk CD8+ and CD4+ T cells were purified by magnetic negative isolation, whereas CD8+ TEMRA cells were enriched by FACS. Blood was collected in EDTA tubes and processed within 24 hours, with PBMCs isolated through density gradient centrifugation. PBMCs intended for TCR sequencing were cryopreserved in liquid nitrogen and were subsequently thawed in a 37 degrees C water bath. Purity of sorted or isolated CD4+, CD8+ and CD8+ TEMRA cells was at least 90%. The research as a whole found: The CD4+ T cell repertoire of patients with Susac syndrome showed no detectable clonal expansion. The number of individuals in the TCR sequencing and HLA analysis was acknowledged as relatively small.

RNA was extracted using the RNeasy kit, and roughly 0.45 to 1 microgram was reverse transcribed with random hexamers. The immunoSEQ multiplex PCR assay, covering 54 Vbeta and 13 Jbeta segments, was used to amplify TCR beta CDR3 regions. PCR amplification bias was corrected using a synthetic template baseline for primer optimization and computational correction. Per the authors' processing: Reads were assigned to V, D and J genes according to IMGT and analyzed in immunoSEQ Analyzer, with only productive sequences retained. Clonality was computed as one minus Shannon entropy normalized by log2 of the number of productive unique sequences. For each patient and control, public and private clones were evaluated within the 100 most prevalent clones. Susac-specific clones were defined as absent from healthy and MS cohorts, about 1,100 published viral clones and other ImmuneACCESS disease sequences. The raw public data were reprocessed by TCRdb itself: fastp quality trimming at Q25, MiXCR clonotype calling, in-frame beta chains only. For every CDR3 protein sequence, its rows merge into one entry that carries the most common genes and DNA. TCRdb assigned the V and J calls; the authors' analysis was not used. For this sample the table gives just under 95,000 distinct CDR3 sequences, of which just under 95% were detected only once. 0.3% of the sample goes to the ten largest clones.

Sequences were obtained from CD4+ T cells from PBMCs. The chain uses TRBV12-5 and TRBJ2-5; TRBD1 fits 8 bases in the junction. This TCR came from a human donor with Susac syndrome. The sequenced DNA is TGTGCTAGTTCCTCGGAACATTCTGGAACAGGGGGCCAAGAGACCCAGTACTTC. Translated, this gives CASSSEHSGTGGQETQYF.